The 26 T cell receptor beta chains listed next were all sequenced from one sample in a study of spatial heterogeneity in lung cancer. Via MiXCR, TCRdb re-called the 5' RACE reads, giving one row per CDR3 protein. The sample lists about 4,000 distinct CDR3 sequences, around 20% occurring once. The sample's time point: sample taken at primary tumor resection. Whole RNA, isolated from tumor, nontumor lung or frozen PBMC, was sequenced without prior sorting. The sequences come from PBMCs, collected at surgery. These receptors came from a male donor with early-stage non-small cell lung cancer.

This chain connects TRBV6-6 to TRBJ2-1; 12 nucleotides line up with TRBD2. Trimming removed 3 bases from V and 4 bases from J; junction bases left unmatched: 4. CDR1 is MNHNY and CDR2 is SVGAGI in the germline V gene (reference sequence). The CDR3 totals 16 residues. CDR3: CASSYLAGGFYNEQFF. The CDR3 DNA is TGTGCCAGCAGTTATCTAGCGGGAGGGTTTTACAATGAGCAGTTCTTC.

This rearrangement joins TRBV27 to TRBJ2-2; 7 bases agree with TRBD1. The junction had 18 bases not matched to a gene; V was cut back by 3 bases and J by 5 bases. From germline, CDR1 is MNHEY and CDR2 SMNVEV (reference sequence). CDR3 length: 19 residues. CDR3 sequence: CASSFPSTPGQRRTGELFF. CDR3 DNA sequence: TGTGCCAGCAGTTTCCCCTCGACCCCGGGACAGAGGAGGACCGGGGAGCTGTTTTTT.

By its share, this clonotype is medium-sized. The chain couples TRBV28 to TRBJ2-7; 11 nucleotides agree with TRBD1. J was trimmed by 6 bases and V by 4 bases; bases with no gene match: 11. Germline-derived CDR1 and CDR2 are MDHEN and SYDVKM. This CDR3 contains 16 residues. The CDR3 spells CASSSTGQGAPFEQYF. In DNA form, the CDR3 reads TGTGCCAGCAGTTCCACCGGACAGGGGGCCCCTTTCGAGCAGTACTTC.

This clonotype was found many times. J is TRBJ2-7 and V is TRBV18, with a tentative D call TRBD2 (6 bases). The CDR3 has 13 amino acids. Per germline, CDR1 KGHSH and CDR2 LQKENI. The germline V and J ends were trimmed by 0 bases and 6 bases, with 9 bases remaining between them. The CDR3 DNA follows: TGTGCCAGCTCACCACCAGGGACTCGCGAGCAGTACTTC. Translating gives CASSPPGTREQYF.

This clonotype has ten or more counts. V usage is TRBV6-5 and J usage is TRBJ2-2; D might be TRBD1 (5 bases). Looked up from germline, CDR1 is MNHEY and CDR2 is SVGAGI. The V and J ends lost 5 bases and 5 bases respectively, with 15 bases between them. CDR3 size: 15 residues. In nucleotides, the CDR3 is TGTGCCAGCAGTGGGGCCGGGCCTCGAACCGGGGAGCTGTTTTTT. It codes for CASSGAGPRTGELFF.

By share of the sample, this clonotype is large. The chain carries TRBV6-2 or TRBV6-3 and TRBJ1-1; 9 bases map to TRBD1. Germline CDR1 and CDR2: MNHEY and SVGEGT. This CDR3 spans 15 amino acids. V lost 8 bases to trimming and J lost 8 bases; unmatched junction nucleotides: 15. The CDR3 region has the DNA TGTGCCAGCGGACTTACCCTTACAGGGGGCTGGGAAGCTTTCTTT. Protein: CASGLTLTGGWEAFF.

This rearrangement joins TRBV19 to TRBJ1-5; D gene unclear. Trimming pared 10 bases from V and 6 bases from J, leaving 16 bases between. The CDR3 has 13 residues. Germline CDR1 LNHDA, CDR2 SQIVND (reference sequence). The CDR3 DNA reads TGTGCCACCTCGCTTGGGTTTAGTCAGCCCCAGCATTTT. Amino acid sequence: CATSLGFSQPQHF.

This clonotype appeared a few times. The chain is built from TRBV11-2 and TRBJ2-3; 8 bases agree with TRBD1. The CDR3 consists of 15 residues. CDR1 is SGHAT, CDR2 FQNNGV, per germline. Trimming removed 1 base from V and 3 bases from J; junction bases left unmatched: 3. The CDR3 nucleotides are TGTGCCAGCAGCTTAGTGGGGACAGGAACAGATACGCAGTATTTT. Translating gives CASSLVGTGTDTQYF.

In this sample, this clonotype turned up many times. The chain recombines TRBV14 with TRBJ2-2; possibly TRBD1 for D (6 bases). V was trimmed by 4 bases and J by 4 bases, leaving 16 bases between them. Germline-derived CDR1 and CDR2 are SGHDN and FVKESK. The CDR3 totals 16 residues. The CDR3 here is CASSRRTATSTGELFF. The CDR3 DNA sequence: TGTGCCAGCAGCCGGCGGACAGCTACGAGCACCGGGGAGCTGTTTTTT.

In its sample, this clonotype was seen a few times. The chain uses TRBV5-1 and TRBJ2-5, with 10 nucleotides matching TRBD1. CDR1 is SGHRS, CDR2 YFSETQ, per germline. This CDR3 comprises 14 residues. With 6 bases clipped from V and 5 bases from J, the junction kept 7 bases outside the gene matches. The CDR3 is CASNPTGGAETQYF. For the CDR3, the DNA is TGCGCCAGCAACCCGACAGGGGGCGCGGAGACCCAGTACTTC.

This clonotype rates as medium-sized. The chain joins TRBV9 to TRBJ1-1; no reliable D call. This CDR3 region has 15 residues. Germline V gives CDR1 SGDLS, CDR2 YYNGEE. The ends were cut back, 0 bases at V and 3 bases at J, with 12 bases in the middle. The CDR3 bases are TGTGCCAGCAGCGTAGTCAGGCTTGGAGACACTGAAGCTTTCTTT. Its translation: CASSVVRLGDTEAFF.

This clonotype was seen ten or more times. This sequence joins TRBV6-5 and TRBJ2-1; TRBD2 might be the D (6 bases). V lost 0 bases, J lost 0 bases, and 9 bases lay in between. CDR1 is MNHEY and CDR2 is SVGAGI in the germline V gene. The CDR3 is 16 residues long. DNA of the CDR3: TGTGCCAGCAGTTACTCGGGGGGAAGCTCCTACAATGAGCAGTTCTTC. Residues: CASSYSGGSSYNEQFF.

This clonotype was counted at least ten times. V is TRBV7-8 and J is TRBJ2-3; the D gene is possibly TRBD2 (5 bases). CDR3 size: 14 residues. Germline CDR1 and CDR2: SGHVS and FQNEAQ. V lost 5 bases and J 3 bases, leaving 12 bases between the germline ends. CDR3 nucleotides: TGTGCCAGCAGCCCACGAGGGAGAACAGATACGCAGTATTTT. It specifies CASSPRGRTDTQYF.

A remark on this clonotype: Given the absence of the conserved phenylalanine or tryptophan at the CDR3 end, a read error is likely. The chain is built from TRBV19 and TRBJ1-5; D ambiguous. Trimming took off 2 bases at V and 11 bases at J, with 10 bases between the two ends. The CDR3 has 12 residues. Germline CDR1 reads LNHDA; CDR2 reads SQIVND (reference sequence). The CDR3 nucleotides read TGTGCCAGTAGTATATTTGCCGGGACCCAGCATTCT. Amino acids: CASSIFAGTQHS.

The sample holds a few counts of this clonotype. The J gene is TRBJ2-7, the V gene TRBV24-1; possible D gene TRBD1, 7 bases. Germline V CDR1 and CDR2: KGHDR, SFDVKD. Trimming removed 5 bases at V and 2 bases at J, with 12 bases between. The CDR3 totals 14 residues. The chain's CDR3 is CATSGRDSTYEQYF. For the CDR3, the DNA is TGTGCCACCAGTGGGCGGGACAGTACCTACGAGCAGTACTTC.

This sequence joins TRBV20-1 and TRBJ1-1; a weak D match, TRBD1 (5 bases). Trimming removed 3 bases from V and 6 bases from J, with 11 bases in between. The CDR3 loop spans 12 amino acids. Germline V CDR1 and CDR2: DFQATT, SNEGSKA (reference sequence). The CDR3 coding sequence is TGCAGTGCTAGTGGGGGAGGCCCTGAAGCTTTCTTT. Translating it yields CSASGGGPEAFF.

The rearrangement links TRBV9 to TRBJ1-5; D is uncertain. The CDR3 sequence is 9 residues long. The germline V and J ends were trimmed by 6 bases and 5 bases, with 0 bases remaining between them. CDR1 SGDLS and CDR2 YYNGEE come from the germline V gene. CDR3 nucleotide sequence: TGTGCCAGCAATCAGCCCCAGCATTTT. Translated: CASNQPQHF.

This clonotype was observed a handful of times. J is TRBJ1-2 and V is TRBV20-1; 9 nucleotides match TRBD1. This CDR3 contains 14 residues. J lost 2 bases, V lost 1 base, and 2 bases had no gene match. CDR1 DFQATT and CDR2 SNEGSKA come from the germline V gene (reference sequence). CDR3 region: CSARVGTGNYGYTF. CDR3 sequence (DNA): TGCAGTGCTAGAGTGGGGACAGGGAACTATGGCTACACCTTC.

This clonotype is judged medium-sized. The V call is TRBV12-3 or TRBV12-4, the J call TRBJ2-3; D is perhaps TRBD1 (5 bases). The length of the CDR3 is 13 residues. V lost 3 bases and J lost 3, with 7 bases in between. The CDR3 region is CASSFRVTDTQYF. DNA for the CDR3: TGTGCCAGCAGTTTCAGGGTGACAGATACGCAGTATTTT.

This clonotype appeared a few times. This chain connects TRBV24-1 to TRBJ2-1; D is perhaps TRBD2 (7 bases). CDR1 is KGHDR, CDR2 SFDVKD, per germline. The CDR3 has 13 amino acids. V lost 10 bases, J lost 8 bases, and 17 bases lay in between. CDR3 protein: CATGGASEYEQFF. CDR3 coding DNA: TGTGCCACAGGGGGGGCTAGCGAATATGAGCAGTTCTTC.

The rearrangement links TRBV27 to TRBJ2-7; D gene uncertain. The CDR3 spans 15 residues. V gave up 0 bases and J gave up 0 bases, with 9 bases separating them. The germline CDR1 and CDR2 sequences are MNHEY and SMNVEV (reference sequence). The CDR3 loop reads CASSLSLSLSYEQYF. CDR3 nucleotide sequence: TGTGCCAGCAGTTTATCCCTATCCCTCTCCTACGAGCAGTACTTC.

The V call is TRBV19, the J call TRBJ1-6, with 7 bases that match TRBD1. CDR3 size: 18 residues. V was clipped by 3 bases and J by 0 bases; unmatched bases: 8. CDR1 LNHDA and CDR2 SQIVND come from the germline V gene (reference sequence). CDR3 residues: CASSMGPGGSSYNSPLHF. The CDR3 bases are TGTGCCAGTAGTATGGGCCCAGGGGGAAGCTCCTATAATTCACCCCTCCACTTT.

This clonotype was seen a handful of times. The V and J genes are TRBV7-2 and TRBJ2-3; a weak D match, TRBD2 (5 bases). CDR3 length equals 16 residues. CDR1 SGHTA and CDR2 FQGNSA come from the germline V gene. V lost 4 bases and J 3 bases, leaving 17 bases between the germline ends. The CDR3, as DNA: TGTGCCAGCAGCTCTACGGGGAGCGGAAAAACAGATACGCAGTATTTT. Residues: CASSSTGSGKTDTQYF.

The V call is TRBV6-6, the J call TRBJ2-7; D call uncertain. The germline V gene has CDR1 MNHNY and CDR2 SVGAGI (reference sequence). Trimming took 5 bases from V and 3 from J, leaving 5 bases between them. This CDR3 is 11 amino acids long. CDR3 in amino acids: CASSPLYEQYF. DNA of the CDR3: TGTGCCAGCAGTCCCCTCTACGAGCAGTACTTC.

This clonotype is labeled medium-sized. The chain has TRBV9 and TRBJ1-1, with 8 bases lining up with TRBD1. CDR1 SGDLS and CDR2 YYNGEE come from the germline V gene. The trim removed 4 bases at V and 8 bases at J, leaving 7 bases unmatched. The CDR3 is 13 amino acids. The CDR3 sequence: CASSYERQGEAFF. The CDR3, as DNA: TGTGCCAGCAGCTACGAGAGACAGGGGGAAGCTTTCTTT.

By sample share, this clonotype is medium-sized (0.01 to 0.1%). The rearrangement uses TRBV3-1 and TRBJ1-1; D is perhaps TRBD1 (6 bases). CDR3 length: 14 amino acids. The germline V and J ends were trimmed by 4 bases and 1 base, with 10 bases remaining between them. CDR1 is LGHDT, CDR2 YNNKEL, per germline (reference sequence). The chain's CDR3 is CASSRSGQNTEAFF. CDR3 nucleotide sequence: TGTGCCAGCAGCCGGTCGGGACAGAACACTGAAGCTTTCTTT.